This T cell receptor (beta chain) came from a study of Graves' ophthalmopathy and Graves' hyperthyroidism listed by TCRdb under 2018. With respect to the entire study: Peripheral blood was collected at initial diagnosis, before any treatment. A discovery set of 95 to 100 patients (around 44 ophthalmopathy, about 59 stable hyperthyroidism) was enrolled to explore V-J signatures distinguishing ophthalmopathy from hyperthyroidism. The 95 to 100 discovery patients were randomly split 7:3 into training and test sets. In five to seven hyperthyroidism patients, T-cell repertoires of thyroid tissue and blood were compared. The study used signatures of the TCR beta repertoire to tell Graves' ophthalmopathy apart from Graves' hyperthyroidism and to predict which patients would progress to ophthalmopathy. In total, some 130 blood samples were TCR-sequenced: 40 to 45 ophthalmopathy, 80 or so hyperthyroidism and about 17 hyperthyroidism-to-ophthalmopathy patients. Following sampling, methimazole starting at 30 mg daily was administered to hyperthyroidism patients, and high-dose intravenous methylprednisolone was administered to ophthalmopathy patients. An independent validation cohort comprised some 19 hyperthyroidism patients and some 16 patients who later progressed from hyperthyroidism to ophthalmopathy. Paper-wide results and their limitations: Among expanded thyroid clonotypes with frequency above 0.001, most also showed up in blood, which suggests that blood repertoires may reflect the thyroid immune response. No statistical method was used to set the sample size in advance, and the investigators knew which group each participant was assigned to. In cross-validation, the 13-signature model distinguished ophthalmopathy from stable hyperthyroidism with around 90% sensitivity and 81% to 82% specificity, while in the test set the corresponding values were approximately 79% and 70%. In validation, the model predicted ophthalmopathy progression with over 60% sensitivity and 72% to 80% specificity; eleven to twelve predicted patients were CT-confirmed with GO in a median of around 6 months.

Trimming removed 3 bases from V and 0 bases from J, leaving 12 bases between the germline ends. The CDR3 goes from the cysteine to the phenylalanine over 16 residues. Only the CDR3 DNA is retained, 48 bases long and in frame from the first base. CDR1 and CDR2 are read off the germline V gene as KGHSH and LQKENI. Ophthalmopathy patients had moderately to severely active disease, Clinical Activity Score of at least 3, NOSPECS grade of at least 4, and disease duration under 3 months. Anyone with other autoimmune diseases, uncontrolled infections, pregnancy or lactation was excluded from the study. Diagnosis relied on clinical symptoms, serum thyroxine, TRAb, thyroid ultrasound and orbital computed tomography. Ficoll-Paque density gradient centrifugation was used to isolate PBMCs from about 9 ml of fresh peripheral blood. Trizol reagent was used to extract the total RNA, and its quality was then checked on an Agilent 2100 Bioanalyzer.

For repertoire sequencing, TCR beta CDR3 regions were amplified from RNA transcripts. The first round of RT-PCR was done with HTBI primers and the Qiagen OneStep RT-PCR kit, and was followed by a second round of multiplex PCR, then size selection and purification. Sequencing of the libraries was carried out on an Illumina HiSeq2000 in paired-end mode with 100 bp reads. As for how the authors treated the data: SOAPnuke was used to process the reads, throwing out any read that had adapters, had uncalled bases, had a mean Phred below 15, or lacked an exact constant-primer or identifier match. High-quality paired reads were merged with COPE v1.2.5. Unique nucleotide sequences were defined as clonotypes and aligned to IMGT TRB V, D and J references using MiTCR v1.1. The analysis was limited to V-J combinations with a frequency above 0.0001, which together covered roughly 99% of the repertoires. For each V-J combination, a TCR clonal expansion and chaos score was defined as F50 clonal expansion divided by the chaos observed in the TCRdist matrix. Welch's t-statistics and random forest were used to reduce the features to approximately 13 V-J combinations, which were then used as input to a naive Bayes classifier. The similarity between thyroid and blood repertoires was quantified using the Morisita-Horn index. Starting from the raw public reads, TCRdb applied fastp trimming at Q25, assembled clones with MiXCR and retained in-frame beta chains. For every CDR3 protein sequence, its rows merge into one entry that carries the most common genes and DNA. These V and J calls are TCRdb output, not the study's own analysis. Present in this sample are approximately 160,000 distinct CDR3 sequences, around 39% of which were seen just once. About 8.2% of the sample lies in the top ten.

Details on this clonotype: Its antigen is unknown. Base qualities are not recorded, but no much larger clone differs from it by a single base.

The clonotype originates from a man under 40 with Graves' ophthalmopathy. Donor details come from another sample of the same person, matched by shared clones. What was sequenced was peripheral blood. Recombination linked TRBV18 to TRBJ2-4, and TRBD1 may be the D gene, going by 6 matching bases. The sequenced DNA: TGTGCCAGCTCACCTAGGACAGACCTAGCCAAAAACATTCAGTACTTC. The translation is CASSPRTDLAKNIQYF.